This record concerns one TCR beta chain sequence. This sample is drawn from a study of cytotoxic CD8 clonotypes in ibrutinib-treated CLL. Trimming took 1 base from V and 6 from J, leaving 15 bases between them. In germline, CDR1 is MNHNS, CDR2 SASEGT. The CDR3 has 15 residues. Here immunoSEQ multiplex PCR was the method, and the copy in TCRdb shows in-frame clones only, minus some. The data contain approximately 150,000 clones, about 80% of them singletons. The chain uses TRBV6-1 and TRBJ2-5; weak D call: TRBD2 (7 bases). The sample in question was PBMCs, obtained after 24 months of ibrutinib treatment. The sequence derives from a human donor with chronic lymphocytic leukemia. The CDR3 DNA sequence: TGTGCCAGCAGTGAAGTTGGGGGGGGGCCGAAGACCCAGTACTTC. It translates to CASSEVGGGPKTQYF.